This T cell receptor (beta chain) was sequenced in a study of T cell changes during pregnancy in multiple sclerosis. Sequencing used immunoSEQ multiplex PCR; TCRdb keeps in-frame clones, though not all of them. The repertoire holds roughly 90,000 clones, with over 85% as singletons. The CDR3 runs 14 residues. The germline gives CDR1 SGDLS, CDR2 YYNGEE. The junction had 0 bases not matched to a gene; V was cut back by 2 bases and J by 1 base. The input for sequencing was peripheral blood, taken in the first trimester of pregnancy. This chain links TRBV9 with TRBJ1-1, with TRBD1 identical over 9 bases. This TCR was recovered from a female donor with multiple sclerosis, enrolled in a pregnancy study. The CDR3 spells CASSVGQGNTEAFF. In nucleotides, the CDR3 is TGTGCCAGCAGCGTGGGACAGGGGAACACTGAAGCTTTCTTT.